The 17 T cell receptor beta chains listed next were all sequenced from one sample in a study of shared clonotypes between healthy human individuals. CD45RO-negative CD8 cells positively selected for CCR7 made up the naive population, which excluded terminally differentiated effector memory CD45RA+ cells. Using immunoSEQ multiplex PCR, the repertoire was profiled, and TCRdb retains in-frame clones only, with some absent. The profile covers under 2,000,000 clones, with about 95% appearing a single time and 0.95% to 1.5% taken by the ten largest. Input material: naive CD8+ T cells sorted from blood. Source of these receptors: a man aged 18 to 29 in good health.

The V call is TRBV5-6, the J call TRBJ1-1; D might be TRBD1 (5 bases). Germline V CDR1 and CDR2: SGHDT, YYEEEE. This CDR3 has 12 residues. The ends were cut back, 5 bases at V and 6 bases at J, with 11 bases in the middle. The CDR3 sequence: CASRAGTSEAFF. DNA of the CDR3: TGTGCCAGCAGGGCAGGGACCTCTGAAGCTTTCTTT.

The CDR3 bases are TGCGCCAGCAGCCAAGATCAGAACCTATACGAGCAGTACTTC. This encodes CASSQDQNLYEQYF. The V and J genes are TRBV4-1 and TRBJ2-7; the D is unclear. V was pared by 0 bases and J by 4 bases, with 10 bases between. Germline loops: CDR1 MGHRA, CDR2 YSYEKL. This CDR3 is 14 amino acids long.

The V gene is TRBV19, the J gene TRBJ2-7; no reliable D call. CDR1 and CDR2 (germline): LNHDA, SQIVND (reference sequence). Trimming pared 4 bases from V and 5 bases from J, leaving 9 bases between. The CDR3 extends over 12 amino acids. The CDR3 protein is CASSTNGHEQYF. The CDR3 DNA follows: TGTGCCAGTAGTACTAACGGCCACGAGCAGTACTTC. The full variable domain, its missing parts supplied by reference TRBV19 and TRBJ2-7, is DGGITQSPKYLFRKEGQNVTLSCEQNLNHDAMYWYRQDPGQGLRLIYYSQIVNDFQKGDIAEGYSVSREKKESFPLTVTSAQKNPTAFYLCASSTNGHEQYFGPGTRLTVT.

The chain uses TRBV5-1 and TRBJ2-7, with TRBD2 matching 14 bases. CDR1 and CDR2 (germline): SGHRS, YFSETQ. This CDR3 comprises 15 residues. The V gene end was trimmed by 2 bases and the J gene end by 7 bases; junction bases not matched to a gene: 5. The CDR3 DNA reads as TGCGCCAGCAGCTTTAGGACTAGCGGGAGGTATGAGCAGTACTTC. It encodes CASSFRTSGRYEQYF.

This chain uses TRBV19 with TRBJ1-2; D gene unclear. Per germline, CDR1 LNHDA and CDR2 SQIVND (reference sequence). V shed 8 bases and J shed 2 bases, with 9 bases lying between them. The CDR3 is 12 amino acids. The CDR3 region has the DNA TGTGCCAGTGCAGACACCAACTATGGCTACACCTTC. The encoded protein is CASADTNYGYTF. Combining the CDR3 with reference TRBV19 and TRBJ1-2 gives the whole variable domain DGGITQSPKYLFRKEGQNVTLSCEQNLNHDAMYWYRQDPGQGLRLIYYSQIVNDFQKGDIAEGYSVSREKKESFPLTVTSAQKNPTAFYLCASADTNYGYTFGSGTRLTVV.

The chain uses TRBV4-1 and TRBJ1-1, with D possibly TRBD1 on 6 matching bases. Germline CDR1 and CDR2: MGHRA and YSYEKL. Trimming shortened V by 2 bases and J by 2 bases, and 12 bases separated the two germline ends. The CDR3 sequence is 15 residues long. This CDR3 is CASSQSTGPNTEAFF. The DNA of the CDR3 is TGCGCCAGCAGCCAATCGACAGGCCCAAACACTGAAGCTTTCTTT.

This chain joins TRBV27 and TRBJ2-7; D may match TRBD1 or TRBD2 (5 bases each). V was trimmed by 1 base and J by 0 bases, leaving 13 bases between them. The CDR3 length is 16 residues. In germline, CDR1 is MNHEY, CDR2 SMNVEV (reference sequence). CDR3 protein: CASSLYLRGGSYEQYF. CDR3 sequence (DNA): TGTGCCAGCAGTTTATATTTACGTGGGGGCTCCTACGAGCAGTACTTC.

The rearrangement joins TRBV4-1 to TRBJ2-5; the match to TRBD1 covers 7 bases. This CDR3 comprises 15 residues. Germline loops: CDR1 MGHRA, CDR2 YSYEKL. With V trimmed by 4 bases and J by 3 bases, 8 bases remained unmatched. CDR3 sequence (DNA): TGCGCCAGCAGCCTTCGGAACACAGGGGAAGAGACCCAGTACTTC. This sequence encodes CASSLRNTGEETQYF.

The V and J genes are TRBV9 and TRBJ1-1; 7 bases fit TRBD1. The V and J ends lost 0 bases and 5 bases, in that order; junction bases with no gene match: 4. Germline loops: CDR1 SGDLS, CDR2 YYNGEE. This CDR3 is built from 14 residues. Here the CDR3 DNA reads TGTGCCAGCAGCGTAGGTACAGGGGAAACTGAAGCTTTCTTT. This encodes CASSVGTGETEAFF. The full variable domain, with the rest looked up from reference TRBV9 and TRBJ1-1, is DSGVTQTPKHLITATGQRVTLRCSPRSGDLSVYWYQQSLDQGLQFLIQYYNGEERAKGNILERFSAQQFPDLHSELNLSSLELGDSALYFCASSVGTGETEAFFGQGTRLTVV.

The V call is TRBV7-2, the J call TRBJ2-1; 8 bases map to TRBD2. This CDR3 spans 14 amino acids. Germline trimming cut 0 bases from V and 9 bases from J; bases unmatched to any gene: 4. Germline V CDR1 and CDR2: SGHTA, FQGNSA. Here the CDR3 reads CASSLAPSGPEQFF. CDR3 DNA sequence: TGTGCCAGCAGCTTAGCGCCTAGCGGGCCTGAGCAGTTCTTC. Supplemented by reference TRBV7-2 and TRBJ2-1, the full variable domain reads GAGVSQSPSNKVTEKGKDVELRCDPISGHTALYWYRQSLGQGLEFLIYFQGNSAPDKSGLPSDRFSAERTGGSVSTLTIQRTQQEDSAVYLCASSLAPSGPEQFFGPGTRLTVL.

V is TRBV4-3 and J is TRBJ2-7, with D perhaps TRBD2 (6 bases). Germline CDR1 reads LGHNA; CDR2 reads YSLEER. With 0 bases removed from V and 4 bases from J, the gap between germline ends came to 16 bases. This CDR3 is built from 16 residues. This CDR3 is CASSQDPEGRVYEQYF. The CDR3, as DNA: TGCGCCAGCAGCCAAGACCCGGAGGGCCGGGTTTACGAGCAGTACTTC.

The gene calls are TRBV4-3 and TRBJ1-2; 10 bases are a match to TRBD1. The CDR3 extends over 20 amino acids. J lost 4 bases, V lost 1 base, and 18 bases had no gene match. Germline CDR1 is LGHNA and CDR2 is YSLEER. CDR3 DNA sequence: TGCGCCAGCAGCCAAGTCCTTCCGGGACAGGGGATGATTTATGGCTATGGCTACACCTTC. It encodes CASSQVLPGQGMIYGYGYTF.

This chain links TRBV29-1 with TRBJ2-1; perhaps D is TRBD1 or TRBD2 (6 bases each). Trimming shortened V by 7 bases and J by 6 bases, and 22 bases separated the two germline ends. CDR3 length equals 15 residues. Germline V gene data show CDR1 as SQVTM and CDR2 as ANQGSEA. CDR3 bases: TGCAGCGGGGGGGTCCGGGACACTGACCCCAATGAGCAGTTCTTC. It codes for CSGGVRDTDPNEQFF.

Notes on this clone: Other nucleotide sequences in the sample specify the same CDR3. V is TRBV6-5 and J is TRBJ2-7; D call uncertain. Trimming stripped 2 bases from V and 5 bases from J, with 4 bases between. CDR1 and CDR2 (germline): MNHEY, SVGAGI. CDR3 length: 11 residues. The CDR3 loop reads CASSYGHEQYF. In DNA, the CDR3 is TGTGCCAGCAGTTACGGCCACGAGCAGTACTTC.

The chain uses TRBV10-3 and TRBJ1-2, with D maybe TRBD1 (6 bases). The length of the CDR3 is 13 residues. V lost 3 bases to trimming and J lost 8 bases, with 13 bases between them. CDR1 is ENHRY and CDR2 is SYGVKD in the germline V gene. CDR3 loop: CAISDQDSRGYTF. CDR3 coding DNA: TGTGCCATCAGTGACCAGGACAGCCGGGGCTACACCTTC.

This clone showed up just once. The chain couples TRBV13 to TRBJ1-1, with a tentative D call TRBD1 (6 bases). Trimming shortened V by 0 bases and J by 6 bases, and 14 bases separated the two germline ends. The germline V gene has CDR1 PRHDT and CDR2 FYEKMQ (reference sequence). This CDR3 spans 15 amino acids. The DNA for the CDR3 is TGTGCCAGCAGCTTAGGTGGTCAGGGGAGGCCTGAAGCTTTCTTT. Translating it yields CASSLGGQGRPEAFF.

About this clone: Different DNA sequences within this sample yield the same CDR3. The chain employs TRBV7-8 and TRBJ2-1; 10 nucleotides line up with TRBD2. Germline-derived CDR1 and CDR2 are SGHVS and FQNEAQ. V dropped 0 bases and J dropped 2; count of bases not matched to a gene: 1. The CDR3 spans 16 residues. CDR3 in DNA: TGTGCCAGCAGCTTAGCGCTAGCGGGAGCCTACAATGAGCAGTTCTTC. It codes for CASSLALAGAYNEQFF.